This is a list of T cell receptor beta chains from one sample in a study of T-cell memory formation after mild COVID-19. Each CDR3 protein gets one entry after TCRdb re-called the 5' RACE reads with MiXCR. This table has about 340,000 distinct CDR3 sequences, 15% to 20% appearing once. Sequences were obtained from PBMCs or a T cell subset sorted from them (not recorded which). All receptors come from a man aged 18 to 29 who had mild COVID-19 (a few samples of this study predate the infection). Cell type and time point are not known. CDR3s include the opening cysteine and the closing phenylalanine or tryptophan. D genes are given only for firm matches. Some rows have no size entry. The others give once, few or many, or a class for an expanded clone.

d_call,clone_size,j_call,v_call,cdr3_aa,cdr3_nt
TRBD2,-,TRBJ2-3,TRBV20-1,CSASRLAGGRYTQYF,TGCAGTGCTAGCCGTCTAGCGGGGGGTCGGTATACGCAGTATTTT
-,few,TRBJ2-3,TRBV24-1,CATSDPGGTDTQYF,TGTGCCACCAGTGATCCGGGGGGCACAGATACGCAGTATTTT
-,once,TRBJ1-2,TRBV5-1,CASSPREYDYGYTF,TGCGCCAGCAGCCCCAGGGAGTACGACTATGGCTACACCTTC
-,few,TRBJ1-2,TRBV12-3/TRBV12-4,CASSHRAGNYGYTF,TGTGCCAGCAGTCACAGGGCTGGTAACTATGGCTACACCTTC
-,few,TRBJ1-1,TRBV15,CATSRDLGSEAFF,TGTGCCACCAGCAGAGATTTGGGGTCTGAAGCTTTCTTT
-,few,TRBJ2-3,TRBV4-1,CASSQEDHPGDTQYF,TGCGCCAGCAGCCAAGAGGACCACCCGGGAGATACGCAGTATTTT
-,-,TRBJ2-3,TRBV29-1,CSVSDADTQYF,TGCAGCGTTAGCGATGCAGATACGCAGTATTTT
-,many,TRBJ2-7,TRBV5-1,CASSYGGSYEQYF,TGCGCCAGCAGCTATGGGGGGTCCTACGAGCAGTACTTC
-,-,TRBJ2-7,TRBV7-9,CASSSYYEQYF,TGTGCCAGCAGCTCCTACTACGAGCAGTACTTC
TRBD1,-,TRBJ2-1,TRBV7-2,CASSLVGTGFANEQFF,TGTGCCAGCAGCTTAGTAGGGACAGGGTTTGCGAATGAGCAGTTCTTC
TRBD1,-,TRBJ1-2,TRBV20-1,CSASSVQGAGGYTF,TGCAGTGCTTCCTCCGTACAGGGGGCAGGTGGCTACACCTTC
-,few,TRBJ1-1,TRBV9,CASSPSTLNTEAFF,TGTGCCAGCAGCCCGTCAACACTGAACACTGAAGCTTTCTTT
-,few,TRBJ2-7,TRBV6-6,CASSYLVQGPHEQYF,TGTGCCAGCAGTTACTTGGTACAGGGCCCCCACGAGCAGTACTTC
-,-,TRBJ1-6,TRBV7-2,CASSQVGDVVGSPLHF,TGTGCCAGCAGCCAGGTCGGGGACGTAGTTGGGTCACCCCTCCACTTT
TRBD2,few,TRBJ2-1,TRBV12-3/TRBV12-4,CASRDSSGVPWVDEQFF,TGTGCCAGCAGGGATTCTAGCGGGGTTCCTTGGGTCGATGAGCAGTTCTTC
-,many,TRBJ2-7,TRBV7-8,CASSPGWGGYEQYF,TGTGCCAGCAGCCCCGGTTGGGGAGGTTACGAGCAGTACTTC
TRBD2,few,TRBJ2-3,TRBV7-2,CASSRGPSGTGDTQYF,TGTGCCAGCAGCCGAGGGCCTAGCGGGACGGGAGATACGCAGTATTTT
TRBD1,few,TRBJ2-7,TRBV4-1,CASSEPGQGADEQYF,TGCGCCAGCAGCGAACCGGGACAGGGGGCTGACGAGCAGTACTTC
-,few,TRBJ1-1,TRBV12-3/TRBV12-4,CASSYRVGGTEAFF,TGTGCCAGCAGTTACCGGGTTGGGGGAACTGAAGCTTTCTTT
-,few,TRBJ2-1,TRBV20-1,CSAPGDEQFF,TGCAGTGCTCCCGGTGATGAGCAGTTCTTC
-,few,TRBJ1-2,TRBV7-2,CASSLPAEEFGGYTF,TGTGCCAGCAGCTTACCTGCGGAGGAGTTCGGCGGCTACACCTTC
-,-,TRBJ2-1,TRBV12-3/TRBV12-4,CASSSTNLVVNEQFF,TGTGCCAGCAGTTCGACCAACCTCGTAGTCAATGAGCAGTTCTTC
-,many,TRBJ1-6,TRBV6-6,CASSYDNSPLHF,TGTGCCAGCAGTTACGACAATTCACCCCTCCACTTT
-,-,TRBJ1-1,TRBV27,CASSPWQSTEAFF,TGTGCCAGCAGTCCTTGGCAGAGCACTGAAGCTTTCTTT
-,few,TRBJ2-1,TRBV2,CARQGRFSYNEQFF,TGTGCCAGACAGGGCCGTTTCTCCTACAATGAGCAGTTCTTC
-,few,TRBJ2-5,TRBV12-3/TRBV12-4,CASSFNHQETQYF,TGTGCCAGCAGTTTTAATCACCAAGAGACCCAGTACTTC
-,-,TRBJ1-5,TRBV19,CASRDTQRGNQPQHF,TGTGCCAGTAGGGACACCCAGAGAGGCAATCAGCCCCAGCATTTT
-,few,TRBJ1-1,TRBV6-1,CASSASPVTEAFF,TGTGCCAGCAGTGCCAGCCCGGTGACTGAAGCTTTCTTT
-,-,TRBJ2-7,TRBV28,CASCGRVIPYEQYF,TGTGCCAGCTGCGGCAGGGTAATTCCCTACGAGCAGTACTTC
-,few,TRBJ2-5,TRBV4-1,CASSQDINQETQYF,TGCGCCAGCAGCCAAGACATTAATCAAGAGACCCAGTACTTC
TRBD1,few,TRBJ2-5,TRBV18,CASSLVGTGHQETQYF,TGTGCCAGCTCCCTCGTGGGGACAGGGCACCAAGAGACCCAGTACTTC
-,-,TRBJ2-5,TRBV5-1,CASSRRVTQYF,TGCGCCAGCAGCCGCCGGGTGACCCAGTACTTC
-,-,TRBJ1-1,TRBV6-9,CASSYCARINTEAFF,TGTGCCAGCAGTTATTGCGCCAGGATCAACACTGAAGCTTTCTTT
-,few,TRBJ1-1,TRBV4-1,CASSQESSSLEEAFF,TGCGCCAGCAGCCAAGAGAGTTCCAGTCTAGAAGAAGCTTTCTTT